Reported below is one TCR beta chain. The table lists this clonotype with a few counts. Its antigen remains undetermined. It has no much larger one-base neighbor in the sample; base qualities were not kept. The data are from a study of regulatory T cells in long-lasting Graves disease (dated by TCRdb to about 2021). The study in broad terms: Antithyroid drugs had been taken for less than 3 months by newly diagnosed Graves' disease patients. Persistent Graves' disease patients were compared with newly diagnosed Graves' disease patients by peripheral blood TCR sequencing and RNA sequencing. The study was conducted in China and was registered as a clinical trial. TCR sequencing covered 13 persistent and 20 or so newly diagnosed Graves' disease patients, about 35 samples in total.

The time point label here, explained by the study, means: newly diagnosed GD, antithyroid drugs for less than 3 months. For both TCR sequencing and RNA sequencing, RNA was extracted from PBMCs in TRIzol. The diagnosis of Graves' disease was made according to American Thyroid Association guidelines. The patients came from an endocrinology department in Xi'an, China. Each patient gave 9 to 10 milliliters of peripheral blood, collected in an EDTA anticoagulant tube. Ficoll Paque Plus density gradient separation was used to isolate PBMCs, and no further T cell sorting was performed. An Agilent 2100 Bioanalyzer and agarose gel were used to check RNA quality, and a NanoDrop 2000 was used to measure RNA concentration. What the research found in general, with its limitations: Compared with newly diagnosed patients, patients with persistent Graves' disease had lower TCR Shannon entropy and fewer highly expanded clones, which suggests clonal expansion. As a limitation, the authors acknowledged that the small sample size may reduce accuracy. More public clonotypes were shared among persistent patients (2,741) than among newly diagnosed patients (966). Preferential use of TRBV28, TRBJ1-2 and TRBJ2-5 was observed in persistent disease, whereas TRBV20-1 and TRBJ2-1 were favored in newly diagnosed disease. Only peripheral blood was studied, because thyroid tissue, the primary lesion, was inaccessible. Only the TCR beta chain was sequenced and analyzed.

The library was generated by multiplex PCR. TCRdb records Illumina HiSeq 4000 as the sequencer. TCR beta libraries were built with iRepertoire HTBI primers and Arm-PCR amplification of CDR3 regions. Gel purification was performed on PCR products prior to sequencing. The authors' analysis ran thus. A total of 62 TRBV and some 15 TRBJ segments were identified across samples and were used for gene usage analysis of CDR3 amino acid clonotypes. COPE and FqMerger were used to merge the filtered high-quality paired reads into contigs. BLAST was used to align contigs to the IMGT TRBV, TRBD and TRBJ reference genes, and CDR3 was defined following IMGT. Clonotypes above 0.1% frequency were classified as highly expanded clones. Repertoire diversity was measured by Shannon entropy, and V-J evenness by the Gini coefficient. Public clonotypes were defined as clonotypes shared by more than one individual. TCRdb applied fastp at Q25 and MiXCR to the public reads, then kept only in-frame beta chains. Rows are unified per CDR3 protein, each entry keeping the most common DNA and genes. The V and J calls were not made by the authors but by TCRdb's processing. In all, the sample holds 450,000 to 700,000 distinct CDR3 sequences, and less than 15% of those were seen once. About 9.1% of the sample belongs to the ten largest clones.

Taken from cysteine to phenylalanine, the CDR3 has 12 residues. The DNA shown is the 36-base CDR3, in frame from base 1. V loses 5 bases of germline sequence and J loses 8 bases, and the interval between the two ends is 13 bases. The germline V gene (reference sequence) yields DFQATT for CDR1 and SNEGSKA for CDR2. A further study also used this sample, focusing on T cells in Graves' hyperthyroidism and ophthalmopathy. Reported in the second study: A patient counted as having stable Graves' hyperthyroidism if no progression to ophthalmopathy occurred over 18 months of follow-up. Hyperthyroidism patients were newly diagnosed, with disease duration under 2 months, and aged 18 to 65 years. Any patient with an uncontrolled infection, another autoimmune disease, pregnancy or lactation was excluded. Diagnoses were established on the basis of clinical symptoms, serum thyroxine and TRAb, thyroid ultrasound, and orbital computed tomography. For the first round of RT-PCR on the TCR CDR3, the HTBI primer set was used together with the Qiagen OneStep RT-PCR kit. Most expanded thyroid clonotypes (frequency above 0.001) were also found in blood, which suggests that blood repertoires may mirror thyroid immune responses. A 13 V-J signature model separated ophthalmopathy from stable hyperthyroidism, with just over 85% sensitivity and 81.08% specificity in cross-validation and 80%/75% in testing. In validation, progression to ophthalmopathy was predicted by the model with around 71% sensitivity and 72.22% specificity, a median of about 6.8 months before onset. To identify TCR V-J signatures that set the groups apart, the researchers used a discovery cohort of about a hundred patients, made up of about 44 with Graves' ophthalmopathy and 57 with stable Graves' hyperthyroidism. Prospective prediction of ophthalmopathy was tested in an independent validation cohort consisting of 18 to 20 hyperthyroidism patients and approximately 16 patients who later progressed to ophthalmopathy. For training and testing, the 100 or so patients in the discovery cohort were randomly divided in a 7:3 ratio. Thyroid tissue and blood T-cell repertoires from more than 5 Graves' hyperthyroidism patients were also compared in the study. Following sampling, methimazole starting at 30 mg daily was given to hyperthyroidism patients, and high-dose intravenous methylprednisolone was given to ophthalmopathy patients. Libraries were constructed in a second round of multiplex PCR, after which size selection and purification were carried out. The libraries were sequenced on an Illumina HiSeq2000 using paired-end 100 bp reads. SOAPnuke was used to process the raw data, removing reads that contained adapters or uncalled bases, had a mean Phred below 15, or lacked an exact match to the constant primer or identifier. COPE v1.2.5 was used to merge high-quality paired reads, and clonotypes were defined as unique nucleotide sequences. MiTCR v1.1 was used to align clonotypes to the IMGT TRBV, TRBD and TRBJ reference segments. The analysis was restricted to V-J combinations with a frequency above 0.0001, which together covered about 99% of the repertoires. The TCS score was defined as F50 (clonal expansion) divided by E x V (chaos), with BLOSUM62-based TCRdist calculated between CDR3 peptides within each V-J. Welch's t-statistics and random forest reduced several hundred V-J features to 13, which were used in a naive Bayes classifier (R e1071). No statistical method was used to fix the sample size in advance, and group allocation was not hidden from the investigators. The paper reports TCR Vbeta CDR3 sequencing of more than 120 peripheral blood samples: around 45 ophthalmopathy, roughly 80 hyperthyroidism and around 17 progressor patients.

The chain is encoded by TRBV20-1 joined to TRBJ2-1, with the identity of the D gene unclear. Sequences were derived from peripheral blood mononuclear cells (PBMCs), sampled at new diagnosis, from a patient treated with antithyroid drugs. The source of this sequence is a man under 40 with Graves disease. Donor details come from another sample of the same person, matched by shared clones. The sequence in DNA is TGCAGTGCTTCCAAGTCCCTCGATGAGCAGTTCTTC. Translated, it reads CSASKSLDEQFF.